This TCR beta chain was obtained from a study of OX40 agonist ivuxolimab in advanced cancers. This CDR3 comprises 14 residues. Trimming removed 4 bases at V and 5 bases at J, with 13 bases between. Germline V gene lookup returns CDR1 SGHKS and CDR2 YYEKEE (reference sequence). Repertoires were generated with immunoSEQ multiplex PCR, while TCRdb's copy carries only in-frame clones and drops some. The table lists more than 15,000 clones, around nine tenths of them singletons. Sequencing was performed on CD4+ or CD8+ T cells sorted from blood, taken in a trial of the OX40 agonist ivuxolimab. The chain combines TRBV5-5 with TRBJ1-5, with D maybe TRBD1 (5 bases). The sequence was obtained from an adult with an advanced solid tumor such as melanoma, head and neck, liver or kidney cancer. The CDR3 DNA reads TGTGCCAGCAGCCCCGGCTGGGGGGATCAGCCCCAGCATTTT. This translates into CASSPGWGDQPQHF.